The source of this TCR beta chain is a study of cytomegalovirus exposure and HLA in healthy donors. Unmatched junction bases numbered 1, after V lost 3 bases and J lost 3 bases. The CDR3 length is 12 residues. Germline CDR1 SQVTM, CDR2 ANQGSEA. Note on this clone: Other DNA sequences in the same sample also yield this CDR3.

Use of 60 Vbeta and 13 Jbeta primers characterized the PCR. Measured with immunoSEQ multiplex PCR; TCRdb has only the in-frame clones, and not every one. The table includes tens of thousands of clones, around 82% detected once. This clonotype was obtained from a young woman in good health and CMV-seropositive. The sample consisted of PBMCs. V usage is TRBV29-1 and J usage is TRBJ1-1, with 7 positions matching TRBD1. The CDR3 coding sequence is TGCAGCGTTGATAGGGGGCACACTGAAGCTTTCTTT. Its protein is CSVDRGHTEAFF. Filled out from reference TRBV29-1 and TRBJ1-1, the complete variable domain reads SAVISQKPSRDICQRGTSLTIQCQVDSQVTMMFWYRQQPGQSLTLIATANQGSEATYESGFVIDKFPISRPNLTFSTLTVSNMSPEDSSIYLCSVDRGHTEAFFGQGTRLTVV.